Each of the 32 T cell receptor beta chains below was sequenced from the same sample in a study of shared clonotypes between healthy human individuals. Sequencing used immunoSEQ multiplex PCR; TCRdb keeps in-frame clones, though not all of them. The sample comprises 2 million to 2.5 million clones, approximately 90% of which are singletons, and 0.3% to 0.4% rests with the top ten. Sequencing was performed on naive CD4+ T cells from PBMCs. As to subset: CD45RA+ positively selected. The source of these receptors is a man younger than 35 in good health. Some clones in this sample may be carry-over from other donors' samples.

The chain employs TRBV2 and TRBJ1-1; the match to TRBD1 covers 10 bases. Germline lookup yields CDR1 SNHLY and CDR2 FYNNEI. There are 14 residues in the CDR3. V shed 6 bases and J 7 bases; nucleotides not matched to a gene: 8. The CDR3 DNA reads as TGTGCCAGCAGGCTACCGGGACAGGGGTTTGAAGCTTTCTTT. It specifies CASRLPGQGFEAFF.

The rearrangement uses TRBV5-1 and TRBJ1-2; D perhaps matches TRBD1 (5 bases). The CDR3 has 14 amino acids. CDR1 SGHRS and CDR2 YFSETQ come from the germline V gene. V gave up 5 bases and J gave up 0 bases, with 11 bases separating them. In nucleotides, the CDR3 is TGCGCCAGCAGGCCGGGACGGACTAACTATGGCTACACCTTC. It codes for CASRPGRTNYGYTF.

The V call is TRBV11-2, the J call TRBJ2-3; maybe TRBD1 (6 bases). V gave up 4 bases and J gave up 0 bases, with 23 bases separating them. This CDR3 has 19 amino acids. The V gene's germline CDR1 is SGHAT and CDR2 FQNNGV. The CDR3 protein is CASSWMKTFQGSSTDTQYF. DNA of the CDR3: TGTGCCAGCAGCTGGATGAAGACCTTTCAGGGGTCTAGCACAGATACGCAGTATTTT. The full variable domain, rest sourced from reference TRBV11-2 and TRBJ2-3, is EAGVAQSPRYKIIEKRQSVAFWCNPISGHATLYWYQQILGQGPKLLIQFQNNGVVDDSQLPKDRFSAERLKGVDSTLKIQPAKLEDSAVYLCASSWMKTFQGSSTDTQYFGPGTRLTVL.

This chain connects TRBV9 to TRBJ1-1, with a tentative D call TRBD1 (6 bases). V lost 3 bases, J lost 3 bases, and 12 bases lay in between. The CDR3 runs to 14 residues. Germline V gives CDR1 SGDLS, CDR2 YYNGEE. The CDR3 sequence is CASSARTDYTEAFF. The CDR3 DNA is TGTGCCAGCAGCGCCAGGACAGATTACACTGAAGCTTTCTTT. Full variable domain (missing parts from reference TRBV9 and TRBJ1-1): DSGVTQTPKHLITATGQRVTLRCSPRSGDLSVYWYQQSLDQGLQFLIQYYNGEERAKGNILERFSAQQFPDLHSELNLSSLELGDSALYFCASSARTDYTEAFFGQGTRLTVV.

The V and J genes are TRBV29-1 and TRBJ1-1, with 7 bases matching TRBD1. V lost 6 bases to trimming and J lost 9 bases; unmatched junction nucleotides: 10. Germline values: CDR1 SQVTM, CDR2 ANQGSEA. This CDR3 has 12 residues. CDR3 bases: TGCAGCGTCCCAACTTTACAGGGGAAAGCTTTCTTT. Translated: CSVPTLQGKAFF.

With regard to this clone: Other DNA sequences within the sample encode an identical CDR3. CDR3 sequence: CASSQGGPGTGELFF. CDR3 bases: TGCGCCAGCAGCCAAGGGGGGCCAGGCACCGGGGAGCTGTTTTTT. The rearrangement links TRBV4-1 to TRBJ2-2; a possible D gene is TRBD1 (6 bases). Germline loops: CDR1 MGHRA, CDR2 YSYEKL. V was pared by 1 base and J by 4 bases, with 10 bases between. The CDR3 totals 15 residues.

The J gene is TRBJ2-7, the V gene TRBV28, with 12 bases fitting TRBD1. J was trimmed by 7 bases and V by 6 bases; bases with no gene match: 7. The CDR3 runs to 14 residues. Germline V gene data show CDR1 as MDHEN and CDR2 as SYDVKM. The CDR3 loop reads CASSPGTGGWEQYF. In DNA, the CDR3 is TGTGCCAGCAGCCCCGGGACAGGGGGCTGGGAGCAGTACTTC.

V gene TRBV18 combines with J gene TRBJ2-7; D ambiguous. The CDR3 runs 15 residues. Germline V gene lookup returns CDR1 KGHSH and CDR2 LQKENI. The ends were cut back, 2 bases at V and 4 bases at J, with 15 bases in the middle. The chain's CDR3 is CASSPYSGRIYEQYF. CDR3 nucleotides: TGTGCCAGCTCACCATACTCGGGCAGAATTTACGAGCAGTACTTC. Full variable domain (remainder filled in from reference TRBV18 and TRBJ2-7): NAGVMQNPRHLVRRRGQEARLRCSPMKGHSHVYWYRQLPEEGLKFMVYLQKENIIDESGMPKERFSAEFPKEGPSILRIQQVVRGDSAAYFCASSPYSGRIYEQYFGPGTRLTVT.

Only one count was recorded for this clone. The sample has other DNA sequences that encode this CDR3 too. V is TRBV2 and J is TRBJ1-5; 12 nucleotides line up with TRBD1. The germline V gene has CDR1 SNHLY and CDR2 FYNNEI. With V trimmed by 6 bases and J by 5 bases, 2 bases remained unmatched. The CDR3 sequence is 14 residues long. In DNA form, the CDR3 reads TGTGCCAGCAGCGGGACAGGGGGCGATCAGCCCCAGCATTTT. It encodes CASSGTGGDQPQHF.

The chain uses TRBV9 and TRBJ2-7; perhaps TRBD2 as D (5 bases). Germline V lookup: CDR1 SGDLS, CDR2 YYNGEE. The ends were cut back, 0 bases at V and 0 bases at J, with 10 bases in the middle. This CDR3 has 15 amino acids. CDR3 sequence: CASSVGAADSYEQYF. In nucleotides, the CDR3 is TGTGCCAGCAGCGTAGGAGCGGCGGACTCCTACGAGCAGTACTTC. Using reference TRBV9 and TRBJ2-7 for the parts outside the CDR3, the full variable domain is DSGVTQTPKHLITATGQRVTLRCSPRSGDLSVYWYQQSLDQGLQFLIQYYNGEERAKGNILERFSAQQFPDLHSELNLSSLELGDSALYFCASSVGAADSYEQYFGPGTRLTVT.

Points on this clone: In the same sample, other DNA sequences code for this CDR3. This chain uses TRBV5-1 with TRBJ1-1; 7 bases line up with TRBD1. CDR3 length: 14 amino acids. Trimming at V came to 0 bases and at J to 3 bases, leaving 2 bases not matched to a gene. Per germline, CDR1 SGHRS and CDR2 YFSETQ. In nucleotides, the CDR3 is TGCGCCAGCAGCTTGGAAGGGGGCGACACTGAAGCTTTCTTT. This translates into CASSLEGGDTEAFF.

A note on this clone: In the same sample, other DNA sequences code for this CDR3. V usage is TRBV28 and J usage is TRBJ1-1; 7 bases map to TRBD1. J gave up 0 bases and V 4 bases, and 2 bases lay outside the gene matches. CDR1 is MDHEN, CDR2 SYDVKM, per germline. The CDR3 loop spans 14 amino acids. CDR3 residues: CASSYRGLNTEAFF. DNA for the CDR3: TGTGCCAGCAGTTACAGGGGCCTGAACACTGAAGCTTTCTTT.

The V gene is TRBV28, the J gene TRBJ2-5; 9 bases match TRBD1. This CDR3 comprises 15 residues. Germline CDR1 reads MDHEN; CDR2 reads SYDVKM. The J segment lost 4 bases and the V segment lost 6 bases, leaving 9 bases of the junction unmatched. CDR3 protein: CASRPAGTGLETQYF. CDR3 nucleotides: TGTGCCAGCAGGCCTGCCGGGACAGGGCTAGAGACCCAGTACTTC.

This sequence joins TRBV7-3 and TRBJ2-3, with D unclear. Germline V gene sequence: CDR1 SGHTA, CDR2 FQGTGA. The CDR3 length is 11 residues. Trimming shortened V by 5 bases and J by 6 bases, and 6 bases separated the two germline ends. As DNA, the CDR3 is TGTGCCAGCAGCAAAAGTGATACGCAGTATTTT. It encodes CASSKSDTQYF.

Concerning this clone itself: The same CDR3 is also encoded by other DNA sequences in this sample. The chain's CDR3 is CASSFWGGEAFF. In DNA form, the CDR3 reads TGTGCCAGCAGCTTTTGGGGCGGTGAAGCTTTCTTT. The gene calls are TRBV7-9 and TRBJ1-1; tentatively, D is TRBD1 (5 bases). Germline V gene lookup returns CDR1 SEHNR and CDR2 FQNEAQ (reference sequence). Trimming removed 3 bases at V and 7 bases at J, with 9 bases between. The CDR3 has 12 residues. Together with reference TRBV7-9 and TRBJ1-1, the CDR3 gives the full variable domain: DTGVSQNPRHKITKRGQNVTFRCDPISEHNRLYWYRQTLGQGPEFLTYFQNEAQLEKSRLLSDRFSAERPKGSFSTLEIQRTEQGDSAMYLCASSFWGGEAFFGQGTRLTVV.

Note on this clone: Other nucleotide sequences in the sample specify the same CDR3. V is TRBV30 and J is TRBJ1-1; tentative D call: TRBD1 (6 bases). Germline V gives CDR1 GTSNPN, CDR2 SVGIG (reference sequence). Trimming took off 3 bases at V and 4 bases at J, with 12 bases between the two ends. This CDR3 region has 13 residues. This chain's CDR3 is CAWRGQGLTEAFF. The CDR3 region has the DNA TGTGCCTGGAGGGGACAAGGCCTCACTGAAGCTTTCTTT.

This chain links TRBV30 with TRBJ2-3; maybe TRBD2 (6 bases). V lost 3 bases to trimming and J lost 4 bases, with 17 bases between them. The CDR3 contains 15 residues. Germline CDR1 GTSNPN, CDR2 SVGIG (reference sequence). The CDR3 sequence is CAWRTWRGGADTQYF. CDR3 DNA: TGTGCCTGGAGGACGTGGCGGGGTGGGGCAGATACGCAGTATTTT.

The rearrangement uses TRBV7-6 and TRBJ2-7, with D possibly being TRBD2 (6 bases). The germline gives CDR1 SGHVS, CDR2 FNYEAQ. Deletions cut 4 bases from V and 1 base from J, with 14 bases between. The CDR3 covers 15 residues. This chain's CDR3 is CASSSMDAGSYEQYF. The CDR3 DNA is TGTGCCAGCAGCTCTATGGACGCGGGGTCCTACGAGCAGTACTTC. Complete variable domain (other parts from reference TRBV7-6 and TRBJ2-7): GAGVSQSPRYKVTKRGQDVALRCDPISGHVSLYWYRQALGQGPEFLTYFNYEAQQDKSGLPNDRFSAERPEGSISTLTIQRTEQRDSAMYRCASSSMDAGSYEQYFGPGTRLTVT.

This clone appeared a single time. The rearrangement joins TRBV9 to TRBJ2-1; TRBD2 matches at 9 bases. The CDR3 is 17 residues long. The germline CDR1 and CDR2 sequences are SGDLS and YYNGEE. V shed 0 bases, J shed 3 bases, and the junction held 7 bases outside the gene matches. The CDR3 sequence is CASSVGGRAGNYNEQFF. CDR3 DNA sequence: TGTGCCAGCAGCGTAGGCGGGAGGGCCGGTAACTACAATGAGCAGTTCTTC.

This chain connects TRBV28 to TRBJ1-2; 7 bases map to TRBD1. This CDR3 has 12 residues. Germline V gene lookup returns CDR1 MDHEN and CDR2 SYDVKM. The J segment lost 7 bases and the V segment lost 5 bases, leaving 4 bases of the junction unmatched. The CDR3 loop reads CASSLRTGGYTF. The CDR3, as DNA: TGTGCCAGCAGTCTGAGGACAGGTGGCTACACCTTC.

Concerning this clone itself: Different DNA sequences within this sample yield the same CDR3. The rearrangement uses TRBV18 and TRBJ1-4; maybe TRBD1 (6 bases). CDR1 and CDR2 (germline): KGHSH, LQKENI. This CDR3 contains 14 residues. V dropped 3 bases and J dropped 4 bases, with 9 bases sitting between them. The CDR3 nucleotides read TGTGCCAGCTCACCCGGACAGATTAATGAAAAACTGTTTTTT. Protein: CASSPGQINEKLFF.

Concerning this clone: The same CDR3 arises from other DNA sequences in this sample as well. The chain links TRBV19 to TRBJ1-2, with TRBD1 matching 7 bases. The germline CDR1 and CDR2 sequences are LNHDA and SQIVND (reference sequence). Trimming cost V 3 bases and J 1 base; bases outside gene matches: 5. The CDR3 contains 15 residues. The CDR3 coding sequence is TGTGCCAGTAGTATCAGCCAGGGGGGTAACTATGGCTACACCTTC. It specifies CASSISQGGNYGYTF.

The chain carries TRBV28 and TRBJ2-2, with TRBD1 matching over 7 bases. The CDR3 spans 16 residues. Per germline, CDR1 MDHEN and CDR2 SYDVKM. The ends lost 6 bases at V and 4 bases at J; junction bases unmatched: 11. The CDR3 spells CASRFSDRVGTGELFF. The CDR3 region has the DNA TGTGCCAGCAGATTTTCCGACAGGGTGGGCACCGGGGAGCTGTTTTTT.

This chain uses TRBV29-1 with TRBJ2-3; the D gene is possibly TRBD2 (6 bases). Trimming removed 8 bases from V and 0 bases from J, with 9 bases in between. Germline CDR1 SQVTM, CDR2 ANQGSEA. There are 12 residues in the CDR3. In DNA form, the CDR3 reads TGCAGCAGCGGGCCTAGCACAGATACGCAGTATTTT. Its translation is CSSGPSTDTQYF.

The rearrangement links TRBV28 to TRBJ1-5; the D gene is possibly TRBD1 (6 bases). Germline assignment: CDR1 MDHEN and CDR2 SYDVKM. The V end lost 7 bases, the J end lost 6 bases, and 19 bases lay between the germline ends. This CDR3 is 15 amino acids long. CDR3 nucleotides: TGTGCCAGCAACCCCCTCGGGGAGGGGGGTCAGCCCCAGCATTTT. This codes for CASNPLGEGGQPQHF.

The chain joins TRBV7-2 to TRBJ1-1; D gene uncertain. This CDR3 is 12 amino acids long. V lost 4 bases, J lost 9 bases, and 12 bases lay in between. Per germline, CDR1 SGHTA and CDR2 FQGNSA. The CDR3 nucleotides read TGTGCCAGCAGCTCGGGCCACCGGCAAGCTTTCTTT. Translating gives CASSSGHRQAFF. The whole variable domain, filled in from reference TRBV7-2 and TRBJ1-1, reads GAGVSQSPSNKVTEKGKDVELRCDPISGHTALYWYRQSLGQGLEFLIYFQGNSAPDKSGLPSDRFSAERTGGSVSTLTIQRTQQEDSAVYLCASSSGHRQAFFGQGTRLTVV.

This clone was counted a single time. The genes are TRBV4-2 and TRBJ2-3; tentatively, D is TRBD2 (5 bases). From germline, CDR1 is LGHNA and CDR2 YNFKEQ. The CDR3 extends over 16 amino acids. Trimming pared 1 base from V and 2 bases from J, leaving 13 bases between. The CDR3 loop reads CASSQVRNRDTDTQYF. The CDR3 DNA reads TGTGCCAGCAGCCAAGTGCGAAATCGGGACACAGATACGCAGTATTTT.

This clone was recorded once. The chain combines TRBV4-2 with TRBJ2-1; TRBD2 agrees at 7 bases. Germline loops: CDR1 LGHNA, CDR2 YNFKEQ. V was clipped by 4 bases and J by 2 bases; unmatched bases: 5. The length of the CDR3 is 15 residues. CDR3: CASSRESGTYNEQFF. The CDR3 coding sequence is TGTGCCAGCAGCCGAGAAAGCGGGACCTACAATGAGCAGTTCTTC.

The chain couples TRBV7-9 to TRBJ1-3; D is uncertain. This CDR3 is built from 17 residues. Trimming removed 5 bases at V and 0 bases at J, with 17 bases between. In germline, CDR1 is SEHNR, CDR2 FQNEAQ (reference sequence). The CDR3 here is CASSPPLYTASGNTIYF. The CDR3 region has the DNA TGTGCCAGCAGCCCCCCGCTCTATACGGCCTCTGGAAACACCATATATTTT.

Regarding this clone: Different DNA sequences within this sample yield the same CDR3. The rearrangement uses TRBV6-5 and TRBJ1-5; D not resolved. From germline, CDR1 is MNHEY and CDR2 SVGAGI. This CDR3 has 13 residues. Trimming took 4 bases from V and 2 from J, leaving 6 bases between them. CDR3 bases: TGTGCCAGCAGTTCCGGGGGCAATCAGCCCCAGCATTTT. It codes for CASSSGGNQPQHF.

The rearrangement joins TRBV5-4 to TRBJ2-1, with 9 bases aligning to TRBD1. The junction had 11 bases not matched to a gene; V was cut back by 3 bases and J by 7 bases. The CDR3 contains 16 residues. Per germline, CDR1 SGHNT and CDR2 YYREEE (reference sequence). CDR3 protein: CASSYTGGGTGNEQFF. For the CDR3, the DNA is TGTGCCAGCAGCTACACAGGGGGCGGGACTGGGAATGAGCAGTTCTTC.

V usage is TRBV28 and J usage is TRBJ1-4; D may be TRBD1 (5 bases). The V end was cut by 5 bases, the J end by 8 bases, with 21 bases between. The germline CDR1 and CDR2 sequences are MDHEN and SYDVKM. The CDR3 consists of 16 residues. For the CDR3, the DNA is TGTGCCAGCAGTCCATTCGGGGTGGGCAGGGAAGAAAAACTGTTTTTT. Translating it yields CASSPFGVGREEKLFF.